This is a list of T cell receptor beta chains from one sample in a study of a mutant IDH1 vaccine in newly diagnosed glioma. The data were produced by immunoSEQ multiplex PCR, yet TCRdb's version contains in-frame clones alone and is incomplete. The sample has about 35,000 clones; around nine tenths are singletons. Antigens for these TCRs are unknown. The specimen was PBMCs, collected from a glioma patient whose treatment included an IDH1 peptide vaccine. These receptors all come from a woman under 40 with glioma. Both conserved end residues are part of each CDR3. D genes are given only for firm matches. Size values are once, few and many counts, or a class for expanded clones, and some rows have none.

j_gene: TRBJ1-2; abundance: medium-sized; d_gene: NA; v_gene: TRBV15; CDR3nt: TGTGCCACCAGCAGAGATAGTCAGGGCTCCTATGGCTACACCTTC; CDR3aa: CATSRDSQGSYGYTF
j_gene: TRBJ1-5; abundance: NA; d_gene: NA; v_gene: TRBV7-8; CDR3nt: TGTGCCAGCAGCTTAGAAGGGGTTAGCAATCAGCCCCAGCATTTT; CDR3aa: CASSLEGVSNQPQHF
j_gene: TRBJ1-1; abundance: NA; d_gene: NA; v_gene: TRBV7-9; CDR3nt: TGTGCCAGCAGCTTAAAGGCAGCTCCGAACACTGAAGCTTTCTTT; CDR3aa: CASSLKAAPNTEAFF
j_gene: TRBJ1-5; abundance: NA; d_gene: TRBD1; v_gene: TRBV7-8; CDR3nt: TGTGCCAGCAGCGCTCGGGACAGGACCGAGTATAGCAATCAGCCCCAGCATTTT; CDR3aa: CASSARDRTEYSNQPQHF
j_gene: TRBJ1-1; abundance: NA; d_gene: NA; v_gene: TRBV7-8; CDR3nt: TGTGCCAGCAGCACTCTCGAACAGGCTTTCTTGGAAGCTTTCTTT; CDR3aa: CASSTLEQAFLEAFF
j_gene: TRBJ1-1; abundance: NA; d_gene: NA; v_gene: TRBV5-1; CDR3nt: TGCGCCAGCAGCTTGGCCACGAACACTGAAGCTTTCTTT; CDR3aa: CASSLATNTEAFF
j_gene: TRBJ1-2; abundance: NA; d_gene: NA; v_gene: TRBV4-2; CDR3nt: TGTGCCAGCAGCCAAGAGGTAGGGGGTGGCTACACCTTC; CDR3aa: CASSQEVGGGYTF
j_gene: TRBJ2-3; abundance: NA; d_gene: NA; v_gene: TRBV18; CDR3nt: TGTGCCAGCTCACCCTCAGATACGCAGTATTTT; CDR3aa: CASSPSDTQYF
j_gene: TRBJ2-7; abundance: NA; d_gene: TRBD2; v_gene: TRBV9; CDR3nt: TGTGCCAGCAGCGTACTCGGATCTAGCGGGGGGATTAGCGAGCAGTACTTC; CDR3aa: CASSVLGSSGGISEQYF
j_gene: TRBJ1-5; abundance: NA; d_gene: TRBD1; v_gene: TRBV6-1; CDR3nt: TGTGCCAGCAGTGAAGCGCCGCAGGGGGATCAGCCCCAGCATTTT; CDR3aa: CASSEAPQGDQPQHF
j_gene: TRBJ1-4; abundance: NA; d_gene: NA; v_gene: TRBV5-1; CDR3nt: TGCGCCAGCAGCAGGAGGGGCGAGAGTGAAAAACTGTTTTTT; CDR3aa: CASSRRGESEKLFF
j_gene: TRBJ1-1; abundance: NA; d_gene: NA; v_gene: TRBV23-1; CDR3nt: TGCGCCAGCAGTCCCCCGCGGGGCACTGAAGCTTTCTTT; CDR3aa: CASSPPRGTEAFF
j_gene: TRBJ1-1; abundance: NA; d_gene: NA; v_gene: TRBV6-1; CDR3nt: TGTGCCAGCAGTGAAGGAAGCTACAACACTGAAGCTTTCTTT; CDR3aa: CASSEGSYNTEAFF
j_gene: TRBJ1-4; abundance: once; d_gene: NA; v_gene: TRBV12-5; CDR3nt: TGTGCTAGTGGTTTGGTAGGGGGGGGCCATGAAAAACTGTTTTTT; CDR3aa: CASGLVGGGHEKLFF
j_gene: TRBJ1-6; abundance: NA; d_gene: NA; v_gene: TRBV6-1; CDR3nt: TGTGCCACCCTGGGGGGACTTGCACCCCTCCACTTT; CDR3aa: CATLGGLAPLHF
j_gene: TRBJ2-5; abundance: NA; d_gene: TRBD1; v_gene: TRBV7-2; CDR3nt: TGTGCCAGCAGCTTGGGCCGGACAGGGGTGGGGGAGACCCAGTACTTC; CDR3aa: CASSLGRTGVGETQYF
j_gene: TRBJ2-7; abundance: NA; d_gene: NA; v_gene: TRBV5-4; CDR3nt: TGTGCCAGCAGCTTGCCCGGGAGCTCCTACGAGCAGTACTTC; CDR3aa: CASSLPGSSYEQYF
j_gene: TRBJ1-6; abundance: NA; d_gene: NA; v_gene: TRBV6-5; CDR3nt: TGTGCCAGCAGTTACTCGAAGGGAGGAGGTTTTTCACCCCTCCACTTT; CDR3aa: CASSYSKGGGFSPLHF
j_gene: TRBJ1-3; abundance: few; d_gene: NA; v_gene: TRBV7-9; CDR3nt: TGTGCCAGCAGCTTAGGGGGGTACTCTGGAAACACCATATATTTT; CDR3aa: CASSLGGYSGNTIYF
j_gene: TRBJ1-2; abundance: NA; d_gene: NA; v_gene: TRBV6-1; CDR3nt: TGTGCCAGCAGCGACCAAGCAGGGAGAGGCTACACCTTC; CDR3aa: CASSDQAGRGYTF
j_gene: TRBJ2-1; abundance: NA; d_gene: NA; v_gene: TRBV25-1; CDR3nt: TGTGCCAGCAGTGGCGGGACAGAGCAGTTCTTC; CDR3aa: CASSGGTEQFF
j_gene: TRBJ2-2; abundance: NA; d_gene: NA; v_gene: TRBV29-1; CDR3nt: TGCAGCGTTGTGACAGGGAGGATCGGGGAGCTGTTTTTT; CDR3aa: CSVVTGRIGELFF
j_gene: TRBJ2-3; abundance: NA; d_gene: TRBD2; v_gene: TRBV6-6; CDR3nt: TGTGCCAGCAGTTACGTAGCGGGGCTCACAGATACGCAGTATTTT; CDR3aa: CASSYVAGLTDTQYF
j_gene: TRBJ1-1; abundance: NA; d_gene: NA; v_gene: TRBV25-1; CDR3nt: TGTGCCAGCAGTGTGGGGTTGAACACTGAAGCTTTCTTT; CDR3aa: CASSVGLNTEAFF
j_gene: TRBJ2-3; abundance: NA; d_gene: NA; v_gene: TRBV5-4; CDR3nt: TGTGCCAGCAGCTATCCTGGGGGGTTGGATACGCAGTATTTT; CDR3aa: CASSYPGGLDTQYF
j_gene: TRBJ2-7; abundance: NA; d_gene: NA; v_gene: TRBV6-5; CDR3nt: TGTGCCAGCAGTTATGGCTTGGGGGCCAACGAGCAGTACTTC; CDR3aa: CASSYGLGANEQYF
j_gene: TRBJ2-5; abundance: NA; d_gene: TRBD1; v_gene: TRBV6-6; CDR3nt: TGTGCCAGCAGTTACCCCCAGGGGGCCCAAGAGACCCAGTACTTC; CDR3aa: CASSYPQGAQETQYF
j_gene: TRBJ2-2; abundance: NA; d_gene: TRBD1; v_gene: TRBV6-5; CDR3nt: TGTGCCAGCAGTTACTCGAGACAGGGGAGCACCGGGGAGCTGTTTTTT; CDR3aa: CASSYSRQGSTGELFF
j_gene: TRBJ2-2; abundance: NA; d_gene: NA; v_gene: TRBV6-5; CDR3nt: TGTGCCAGCAGTTACCCTAGGGGGGAGCTGTTTTTT; CDR3aa: CASSYPRGELFF
j_gene: TRBJ2-7; abundance: NA; d_gene: NA; v_gene: TRBV18; CDR3nt: TGTGCCAGCTCACCGGGGGGTTCATTGGGCTACGAGCAGTACTTC; CDR3aa: CASSPGGSLGYEQYF
j_gene: TRBJ2-3; abundance: NA; d_gene: NA; v_gene: TRBV4-2; CDR3nt: TGTGCCAGCAGCCAAGATCTGTTGGATACGCAGTATTTT; CDR3aa: CASSQDLLDTQYF
j_gene: TRBJ1-4; abundance: NA; d_gene: TRBD1; v_gene: TRBV7-9; CDR3nt: TGTGCCAGCAGCCACAAGCCGGGACAGGGAGGCACTATTGAAAAACTGTTTTTT; CDR3aa: CASSHKPGQGGTIEKLFF
j_gene: TRBJ2-5; abundance: NA; d_gene: NA; v_gene: TRBV5-1; CDR3nt: TGCGCCAGCAGCTTGACAGGGAAAGAGACCCAGTACTTC; CDR3aa: CASSLTGKETQYF
j_gene: TRBJ2-5; abundance: once; d_gene: TRBD2; v_gene: TRBV29-1; CDR3nt: TGCAGCGTCGCCGGGGGAGGGGAGACCCAGTACTTC; CDR3aa: CSVAGGGETQYF
j_gene: TRBJ1-5; abundance: NA; d_gene: TRBD1; v_gene: TRBV19; CDR3nt: TGTGCCAGCATCTCTTGGACAGGGTCTAGGGATCAGCCCCAGCATTTT; CDR3aa: CASISWTGSRDQPQHF
j_gene: TRBJ1-5; abundance: NA; d_gene: NA; v_gene: TRBV18; CDR3nt: TGTGCCAGCTCACCACCTCCTGTCAGGGGAGGCCAGCCCCAGCATTTT; CDR3aa: CASSPPPVRGGQPQHF
j_gene: TRBJ1-6; abundance: NA; d_gene: NA; v_gene: TRBV5-4; CDR3nt: TGTGCCAGCAGCTTCCGGGACAACTATAATTCACCCCTCCACTTT; CDR3aa: CASSFRDNYNSPLHF
j_gene: TRBJ1-1; abundance: NA; d_gene: NA; v_gene: TRBV4-1; CDR3nt: TGCGCCAGCAGCGAGGTGGGGGTGAACACTGAAGCTTTCTTT; CDR3aa: CASSEVGVNTEAFF
j_gene: TRBJ1-5; abundance: NA; d_gene: TRBD1; v_gene: TRBV4-1; CDR3nt: TGCGCCAGCAGCCACCCTAGGACAGGGGGAGAGAGCAATCAGCCCCAGCATTTT; CDR3aa: CASSHPRTGGESNQPQHF
j_gene: TRBJ1-5; abundance: few; d_gene: NA; v_gene: TRBV6-5; CDR3nt: TGTGCCAGCACCTTGGGGTACAATCAGCCCCAGCATTTT; CDR3aa: CASTLGYNQPQHF
j_gene: TRBJ2-5; abundance: once; d_gene: TRBD1; v_gene: TRBV6-1; CDR3nt: TGTGCCAGCACCCCAGGACAGGGGGGGGAAGAGACCCAGTACTTC; CDR3aa: CASTPGQGGEETQYF
j_gene: TRBJ2-5; abundance: NA; d_gene: NA; v_gene: TRBV13; CDR3nt: TGTGCCAGCATAGCCGGGCGAAAAGAGACCCAGTACTTC; CDR3aa: CASIAGRKETQYF
j_gene: TRBJ1-2; abundance: once; d_gene: TRBD1; v_gene: TRBV18; CDR3nt: TGTGCCAGCTCACCACCTACAGGGGGCCTAATCTATGGCTACACCTTC; CDR3aa: CASSPPTGGLIYGYTF
j_gene: TRBJ2-7; abundance: NA; d_gene: NA; v_gene: TRBV19; CDR3nt: TGTGCCAGTAGGCCCAGTTCGGACCTCGGCTACGAGCAGTACTTC; CDR3aa: CASRPSSDLGYEQYF
j_gene: TRBJ2-7; abundance: NA; d_gene: NA; v_gene: TRBV6-5; CDR3nt: TGTGCCAGCAGTTACGGGGTTAGCTCCTACGAGCAGTACTTC; CDR3aa: CASSYGVSSYEQYF